These 4 T cell receptor beta chains share one sample of origin, sequenced in a study of cytomegalovirus exposure and HLA in healthy donors. The PCR employed 60 Vbeta primers together with 13 Jbeta primers. Here immunoSEQ multiplex PCR was the method, and the copy in TCRdb shows in-frame clones only, minus some. The top ten hold roughly 8.2% of the sample, which has some 120,000 clones, about two thirds seen once. Sequenced: PBMCs. Source of these receptors: a middle-aged woman in good health and CMV-seropositive.

This clone has only a few counts. The genes are TRBV5-1 and TRBJ2-5; a possible D gene is TRBD2 (6 bases). V lost 4 bases to trimming and J lost 5 bases, with 21 bases between them. This CDR3 contains 16 residues. The V gene's germline CDR1 is SGHRS and CDR2 YFSETQ. Here the CDR3 reads CASSAEGTRSWETQYF. As DNA, the CDR3 is TGCGCCAGCAGCGCCGAAGGGACTCGGTCGTGGGAGACCCAGTACTTC.

This clone was seen ten or more times. The chain is built from TRBV5-1 and TRBJ1-1; no firm D call. The CDR3 has 12 residues. Trimming stripped 5 bases from V and 1 base from J, with 6 bases between. Germline-derived CDR1 and CDR2 are SGHRS and YFSETQ. The CDR3 DNA follows: TGCGCCAGCAGAGAGGCGAACACTGAAGCTTTCTTT. Its translation: CASREANTEAFF.

Note on this clone: A read error may account for a junction end that differs from germline. The sample carries other DNA sequences with the same CDR3. The chain is built from TRBV11-2 and TRBJ2-5, with D perhaps TRBD2 (6 bases). The germline gives CDR1 SGHAT, CDR2 FQNNGV. The CDR3 extends over 16 amino acids. This CDR3 reads CASSRWRGPEVETQYF. CDR3 DNA: TGTGCCAGCAGCCGGTGGCGGGGCCCCGAGGTAGAGACCCAATACTTC.

The rearrangement joins TRBV5-1 to TRBJ1-2; no reliable D call. Trimming took 6 bases from V and 7 from J, leaving 16 bases between them. The CDR3 length is 13 residues. CDR1 and CDR2 from the germline V gene are SGHRS and YFSETQ. CDR3 DNA: TGCGCCAGCACGGAGGGTTCTGTAAGTGGCTACACCTTC. Its translation is CASTEGSVSGYTF.